Below are 10 T cell receptor beta chains sequenced from a single sample in a study of shared clonotypes between healthy human individuals. As defined, naive CD8 cells were CD45RO-negative and positively selected for CCR7, with terminally differentiated effector memory CD45RA+ cells excluded. The method was immunoSEQ multiplex PCR; TCRdb's version includes in-frame clones alone and lacks a portion of them. The sample records about 870,000 clones, more than 85% being singletons. Material: naive CD8+ T cells sorted from blood. All receptors come from a man between 25 and 39 years old in good health.

The chain recombines TRBV14 with TRBJ2-7, with 7 nucleotides matching TRBD2. The CDR3 is 16 amino acids. Germline trimming cut 4 bases from V and 3 bases from J; bases unmatched to any gene: 12. The germline V gene has CDR1 SGHDN and CDR2 FVKESK. CDR3 sequence reads: CASSPLGGLGGYEQYF. The CDR3 coding sequence is TGTGCCAGCAGCCCCCTGGGAGGGCTAGGAGGCTACGAGCAGTACTTC.

The chain couples TRBV28 to TRBJ2-3, with D hard to call. V was cut by 10 bases and J by 3 bases, with 17 bases left in between. The CDR3 is 14 residues long. The germline V gene has CDR1 MDHEN and CDR2 SYDVKM. CDR3 loop: CATTETLLTDTQYF. CDR3 bases: TGTGCCACCACAGAGACTTTACTGACAGATACGCAGTATTTT.

As regards this clone: Germline and junction disagree at one end, which may indicate a read error. The rearrangement links TRBV7-7 to TRBJ2-1; 8 positions agree with TRBD2. CDR3 length equals 15 residues. Germline CDR1 SSHAT, CDR2 FNYEAQ (reference sequence). The CDR3 DNA reads TGTGCTAGCAGCTTCTCGACTAGCGCCGACAATGAGCAGTTCTTC. Translation: CASSFSTSADNEQFF.

The chain uses TRBV7-9 and TRBJ1-5, with 7 bases lining up with TRBD1. This CDR3 comprises 15 residues. The V and J ends lost 5 bases and 4 bases, in that order; junction bases with no gene match: 8. The germline gives CDR1 SEHNR, CDR2 FQNEAQ (reference sequence). CDR3 sequence: CASSGMTGLNQPQHF. CDR3 DNA: TGTGCCAGCAGCGGGATGACAGGGCTTAATCAGCCCCAGCATTTT.

The CDR3 sequence: CASSSGAPGTQGRSGYTF. Written as DNA, the CDR3 is TGTGCCAGCAGCTCCGGAGCTCCCGGGACCCAAGGGCGGAGTGGCTACACCTTC. J is TRBJ1-2 and V is TRBV5-6, with D perhaps TRBD1 (5 bases). Trimming shortened V by 3 bases and J by 7 bases, and 28 bases separated the two germline ends. Germline V lookup: CDR1 SGHDT, CDR2 YYEEEE. The CDR3 has 18 amino acids.

A remark on this clone: It may be a read error: a sequence one base away is much more abundant. This same CDR3 is encoded by further DNA sequences in the sample. The rearrangement joins TRBV9 to TRBJ2-7; TRBD1 agrees at 7 bases. This CDR3 is built from 13 residues. Germline V CDR1 and CDR2: SGDLS, YYNGEE. J gave up 3 bases and V 4 bases, and 4 bases lay outside the gene matches. The CDR3 bases are TGTGCCAGCAGCCCGGGACAGATCTACGAGCAGTACTTC. It yields the protein CASSPGQIYEQYF.

The sample holds one count of this clone. The gene calls are TRBV27 and TRBJ2-7; D unclear. Trimming shortened V by 3 bases and J by 2 bases, and 8 bases separated the two germline ends. Germline CDR1 and CDR2: MNHEY and SMNVEV (reference sequence). This CDR3 has 13 residues. The CDR3 sequence: CASSFRNPYEQYF. The CDR3 region has the DNA TGTGCCAGCAGTTTCCGGAACCCCTACGAGCAGTACTTC.

The chain has TRBV10-3 and TRBJ2-1; 8 bases fit TRBD2. The CDR3 has 15 residues. Germline values: CDR1 ENHRY, CDR2 SYGVKD. With 10 bases clipped from V and 9 bases from J, the junction kept 17 bases outside the gene matches. CDR3 in amino acids: CATRPRGLGRPEQFF. The CDR3 DNA follows: TGTGCCACAAGGCCAAGGGGACTAGGGAGGCCTGAGCAGTTCTTC.

Concerning this clone itself: At the DNA level, this CDR3 is encoded by other sequences in the same sample as well. This chain connects TRBV7-9 to TRBJ1-1; D gene uncertain. V was clipped by 5 bases and J by 5 bases, with 9 bases between them. CDR1 SEHNR and CDR2 FQNEAQ come from the germline V gene (reference sequence). This CDR3 is 12 amino acids long. In nucleotides, the CDR3 is TGTGCCAGCAGCCTAGGGAGTACTGAAGCTTTCTTT. Translated: CASSLGSTEAFF. The full variable domain, rest sourced from reference TRBV7-9 and TRBJ1-1, is DTGVSQNPRHKITKRGQNVTFRCDPISEHNRLYWYRQTLGQGPEFLTYFQNEAQLEKSRLLSDRFSAERPKGSFSTLEIQRTEQGDSAMYLCASSLGSTEAFFGQGTRLTVV.

The chain links TRBV7-9 to TRBJ2-1; no reliable D call. Germline V CDR1 and CDR2: SEHNR, FQNEAQ (reference sequence). The length of the CDR3 is 14 residues. Trimming pared 5 bases from V and 0 bases from J, leaving 8 bases between. The CDR3 sequence is CASSPGSSYNEQFF. The DNA for the CDR3 is TGTGCCAGCAGCCCAGGAAGCTCCTACAATGAGCAGTTCTTC.